A single count supports the clone carrying this T cell receptor beta chain. The sample belongs to a study of blood T cell repertoires in COVID-19. The V gene lost 7 bases and the J gene lost 3 bases, with 12 bases spanning the gap. The germline V gene encodes CDR1 MDHEN and CDR2 SYDVKM. The CDR3 is made up of 13 amino acids. Some clones are missing from TCRdb's copy, which holds only in-frame ones; the method was immunoSEQ multiplex PCR. The table lists about 220,000 clones, around four fifths of them singletons. The sequence was obtained from a man aged 25 to 40 with active or convalescent COVID-19. The sample consisted of peripheral blood. The chain joins TRBV28 to TRBJ1-1; D is ambiguous. CDR3 coding DNA: TGTGCCAGCACCCAGACTGGGTACACTGAAGCTTTCTTT. Translated, it gives CASTQTGYTEAFF. Variable domain in full (rest from reference TRBV28 and TRBJ1-1): DVKVTQSSRYLVKRTGEKVFLECVQDMDHENMFWYRQDPGLGLRLIYFSYDVKMKEKGDIPEGYSVSREKKERFSLILESASTNQTSMYLCASTQTGYTEAFFGQGTRLTVV.